This entry lists 8 T cell receptor beta chains sequenced from one sample in a study of Graves' ophthalmopathy and Graves' hyperthyroidism. CDR3 regions of TCR beta were amplified from RNA transcripts. HTBI primers primed a first-round RT-PCR, and a second-round multiplex PCR followed. One entry per CDR3 protein results from TCRdb running MiXCR on the multiplex PCR reads. The table has around 1,000,000 distinct CDR3 sequences, about 38% seen once; the top ten hold over 8.5%. Sequencing used peripheral blood or thyroid tissue (not recorded which). The receptor source for this set is an adult man with Graves' hyperthyroidism.

About this clonotype itself: It is likely a read error, because the conserved phenylalanine at the end of the CDR3 is missing. Because the CDR3's place on the DNA is in doubt, the DNA is left out and the CDR3 is given as listed by TCRdb. The chain couples TRBV7-9 to TRBJ2-7; the DNA was not compared with TRBD2, the D call given in the table. CDR1 is SEHNR, CDR2 FQNEAQ, per germline (reference sequence). The CDR3 sequence runs 13 residues, both termini included. The CDR3 loop is CARRFAPPPQPSP.

This clonotype was detected ten times or more. This chain links TRBV2 with TRBJ2-7; the D gene is possibly TRBD1 (5 bases). CDR1 is SNHLY and CDR2 is FYNNEI in the germline V gene. Trimming cost V 7 bases and J 5 bases, with 15 bases left between them. The CDR3 has 13 amino acids. This CDR3 reads CASTDDPRDEQYF. Here the CDR3 DNA reads TGTGCCAGCACCGACGATCCCAGGGACGAGCAGTACTTC.

On this clonotype: With a much larger clone just one base away, this may be a read error. V is TRBV5-1 and J is TRBJ1-2; 8 bases agree with TRBD1. This CDR3 contains 18 residues. CDR1 is SGHRS, CDR2 YFSETQ, per germline. Trimming removed 4 bases from V and 4 bases from J; junction bases left unmatched: 18. The CDR3 bases are TGCGCCAGCAGCCCTACCGACTCGGCAGGGGGCCAATTCTATGGCTACACCTTC. It codes for CASSPTDSAGGQFYGYTF.

The V call is TRBV9, the J call TRBJ2-5; 9 bases match TRBD1. The germline CDR1 and CDR2 sequences are SGDLS and YYNGEE. The V segment lost 4 bases and the J segment 3 bases; nucleotides outside the gene matches: 13. The length of the CDR3 is 17 residues. CDR3 loop: CASSQHIPGQGEETQYF. CDR3 in DNA: TGTGCCAGCAGCCAGCACATACCGGGACAGGGAGAAGAGACCCAGTACTTC.

V gene TRBV28 combines with J gene TRBJ2-5; TRBD1 aligns across 9 bases. With 6 bases clipped from V and 3 bases from J, the junction kept 2 bases outside the gene matches. Germline V gene lookup returns CDR1 MDHEN and CDR2 SYDVKM. The length of the CDR3 is 13 residues. The CDR3, as DNA: TGTGCCAGCAGGGGGACAGGGAAAGAGACCCAGTACTTC. It is translated as CASRGTGKETQYF. Variable domain in full (rest from reference TRBV28 and TRBJ2-5): DVKVTQSSRYLVKRTGEKVFLECVQDMDHENMFWYRQDPGLGLRLIYFSYDVKMKEKGDIPEGYSVSREKKERFSLILESASTNQTSMYLCASRGTGKETQYFGPGTRLLVL.

This chain joins TRBV6-4 and TRBJ1-5; possibly TRBD1 for D (5 bases). The germline V gene has CDR1 MRHNA and CDR2 SNTAGT. There are 14 residues in the CDR3. V was pared by 3 bases and J by 1 base, with 7 bases between. DNA of the CDR3: TGTGCCAGCAGTGAGGACATCAGCAATCAGCCCCAGCATTTT. Its translation is CASSEDISNQPQHF.

This clonotype was found many times. The gene calls are TRBV24-1 and TRBJ2-2; weak D call: TRBD1 (6 bases). V lost 1 base, J lost 4 bases, and 9 bases lay in between. CDR1 KGHDR and CDR2 SFDVKD come from the germline V gene. The CDR3 spans 15 residues. The CDR3 region has the DNA TGTGCCACCAGTGATTTACAGGGTTCCACCGGGGAGCTGTTTTTT. Protein product: CATSDLQGSTGELFF.

This clonotype was picked up many times. J is TRBJ1-4 and V is TRBV15, with 8 bases fitting TRBD1. This CDR3 spans 17 amino acids. The V gene's germline CDR1 is LNHNV and CDR2 YYDKDF (reference sequence). Trimming removed 0 bases from V and 7 bases from J; junction bases left unmatched: 10. CDR3 sequence reads: CATSREDRGIVAEKLFF. The CDR3, as DNA: TGTGCCACCAGCAGAGAAGACAGGGGAATCGTCGCTGAAAAACTGTTTTTT.